This T cell receptor (beta chain) comes out of a study of CD8 T cells in Susac syndrome. The authors reverse transcribed roughly 0.45 to 1 ug RNA with random hexamers. MiXCR, applied by TCRdb to the immunoSEQ multiplex PCR reads, yields one record per CDR3 protein. The sample yields more than 100,000 distinct CDR3 sequences, approximately 96% seen once. V lost 1 base and J 7 bases, leaving 5 bases between the germline ends. There are 12 residues in the CDR3. Germline CDR1 and CDR2: SNHLY and FYNNEI. The TCR comes from a human donor with Susac syndrome. This chain links TRBV2 with TRBJ2-1; D gene ambiguous. Sample: CD4+ T cells from PBMCs. CDR3 in DNA: TGTGCCAGCAGTGAAGTGGATAATGAGCAGTTCTTC. Translation: CASSEVDNEQFF.